The clone carrying this T cell receptor beta chain was recorded a few times. TCRdb reprocessed the 5' RACE reads via MiXCR and lists one record per CDR3 protein. The sample carries about 260,000 distinct CDR3 sequences, around 15% recorded once. Germline V CDR1 and CDR2: KGHSH, LQKENI. V was cut by 2 bases and J by 15 bases, with 14 bases left in between. The CDR3 has 12 amino acids. The sample belongs to a study of T-cell memory formation after mild COVID-19. Sample: PBMCs or a T cell subset sorted from them (not recorded which). The V and J genes are TRBV18 and TRBJ2-1, with D perhaps matching TRBD1 (6 bases). This clonotype was sampled from a man between 18 and 29 years old who had mild COVID-19 (a few samples of this study predate the infection). Cell type and time point are not known. Written as DNA, the CDR3 is TGTGCCAGCTCACCAAACAGGGACGACGTGTTCTTC. Amino acid sequence: CASSPNRDDVFF.